This T cell receptor (beta chain) is from a study of T cell responses to AZD1222 COVID-19 vaccine. V lost 4 bases, J lost 0 bases, and 2 bases stayed unmatched. From germline, CDR1 is SGHVS and CDR2 FNYEAQ. The CDR3 contains 15 residues. Study findings and constraints: Increased Spike-specific TCR breadth and depth were observed after two AZD1222 doses. Nearly half of spike-specific TCRs reportedly target variant regions that are unmutated in the B.1.351 and B.1.1.7 variants.

With regard to this clone: Its specificity is unknown.

Profiling relied on immunoSEQ multiplex PCR, and the TCRdb table lists in-frame clones only, not all of them. The repertoire holds roughly 180,000 clones, over 80% seen once, with 2.7% in the top ten. The J gene is TRBJ2-1, the V gene TRBV7-6; 8 bases align to TRBD1. This clonotype was obtained from an adult in good health. The sample here was peripheral blood, taken on day 0 of MenACWY control vaccination. CDR3 DNA: TGTGCCAGCAGCTCACAGGGGGACTCCTACAATGAGCAGTTCTTC. This translates into CASSSQGDSYNEQFF.